The 14 T cell receptor beta chains presented below share a single source sample, sequenced in a study of T cells in women clearing cervical HPV infection. Repertoires were generated with immunoSEQ multiplex PCR, while TCRdb's copy carries only in-frame clones and drops some. The sample has 40,000 to 60,000 clones. Sequenced material: blood buffy coat. These receptors all stem from a woman between 18 and 70 years old with a cervical HPV16 infection that either progressed to CIN3+ or cleared (not recorded which).

Turning to this clone: With the read ending 3 residues before the CDR3 end, the germline J gene is used to fill in that end. This chain links TRBV11-3 with TRBJ2-7, with D hard to call. Germline V gene lookup returns CDR1 SGHNT and CDR2 YENEEA. V lost 3 bases to trimming and J lost 5 bases, with 2 bases between them. The CDR3 covers 10 residues. CDR3 amino acids: CASSFNEQYF. Incomplete CDR3 DNA: TGTGCCAGCAGCTTCAACGAG.

Remarks on this clone: The read terminates 3 residues before the CDR3 end, so the remaining end is supplied by the germline J gene. The chain carries TRBV28 and TRBJ1-2; D is perhaps TRBD1 (5 bases). V lost 7 bases and J lost 3, with 9 bases in between. There are 12 residues in the CDR3. The germline V gene encodes CDR1 MDHEN and CDR2 SYDVKM. The CDR3 is CASIGEYYGYTF. The covered CDR3 bases are TGTGCCAGCATAGGGGAATACTATGGC.

Remarks on this clone: The CDR3 end lies 3 residues beyond the end of the read and is filled in from the germline J gene. The genes are TRBV10-1 and TRBJ2-2, with a weak D call TRBD1 (6 bases). The germline gives CDR1 WNHNN, CDR2 SYGVQD (reference sequence). CDR3 length equals 14 residues. The V gene lost 10 bases and the J gene lost 5 bases, with 17 bases spanning the gap. Partial CDR3 DNA: TGCGCCACGCAAAGGGGGTATCAGACCGGGGAG. Residues: CATQRGYQTGE. The full CDR3 protein reads CATQRGYQTGELFF.

Turning to this clone: The observed sequence ends 3 residues before the CDR3 terminus, with the missing tail filled in from the germline J gene. The chain combines TRBV5-1 with TRBJ1-2; 9 bases match TRBD1. The V and J ends lost 4 bases and 2 bases, in that order; junction bases with no gene match: 6. CDR1 is SGHRS, CDR2 YFSETQ, per germline. CDR3 length equals 15 residues. The DNA read from the CDR3 is TGCGCCAGCAGCCCGAGGACAGGGGAGAACTATGGC. Its translation is CASSPRTGENYG. The CDR3 as a whole reads CASSPRTGENYGYTF.

To note about this clone: Read data end 3 residues before the CDR3 end; the end is taken from the germline J gene. The rearrangement uses TRBV19 and TRBJ2-2; tentative D call: TRBD1 (6 bases). V lost 7 bases and J lost 2, with 29 bases in between. The CDR3 has 20 residues. Germline-derived CDR1 and CDR2 are LNHDA and SQIVND (reference sequence). The CDR3 sequence: CASTPIGREMGAINTGELFF. Incomplete CDR3 DNA: TGTGCCAGTACCCCAATAGGACGCGAAATGGGGGCTATAAACACCGGGGAG. Using reference TRBV19 and TRBJ2-2 for the parts outside the CDR3, the full variable domain is DGGITQSPKYLFRKEGQNVTLSCEQNLNHDAMYWYRQDPGQGLRLIYYSQIVNDFQKGDIAEGYSVSREKKESFPLTVTSAQKNPTAFYLCASTPIGREMGAINTGELFFGEGSRLTVL.

As regards this clone: The CDR3 end lies 3 residues beyond the end of the read and is filled in from the germline J gene. The chain recombines TRBV20-1 with TRBJ1-6; perhaps TRBD1 as D (6 bases). The V end lost 0 bases, the J end lost 6 bases, and 12 bases lay between the germline ends. CDR1 DFQATT and CDR2 SNEGSKA come from the germline V gene (reference sequence). The CDR3 runs 15 residues. CDR3 sequence: CSARDAGQLNSPLHF. The DNA read from the CDR3 is TGCAGTGCTAGAGATGCGGGACAACTTAATTCACCC.

Comment on this clone: The read ends 3 residues shy of where the CDR3 ends; the end is completed using the germline J gene. The chain joins TRBV7-9 to TRBJ2-5; D is perhaps TRBD1 (6 bases). V was pared by 4 bases and J by 3 bases, with 12 bases between. CDR1 is SEHNR and CDR2 is FQNEAQ in the germline V gene (reference sequence). The CDR3 consists of 14 residues. The CDR3: CASSSGTYEETQYF. The DNA read from the CDR3 is TGTGCCAGCAGCTCCGGGACATATGAAGAGACC.

For this clone: The CDR3 extends 3 residues past the end of the read, so its final part is completed from the germline J gene. The chain joins TRBV28 to TRBJ2-7; TRBD2 might be the D (5 bases). Germline CDR1 reads MDHEN; CDR2 reads SYDVKM. The length of the CDR3 is 14 residues. Trimming cost V 5 bases and J 5 bases, with 16 bases left between them. CDR3 DNA, as far as it was read: TGTGCCAGCAGTGCCCGGACTTTATGGCACGAG. It codes for CASSARTLWHE. The whole CDR3 sequence is CASSARTLWHEQYF.

Details on this clone: The read is 3 residues too short to cover the CDR3 end, so that end is filled in from the germline J gene. The chain combines TRBV19 with TRBJ2-3; 7 nucleotides align to TRBD1. The CDR3 has 14 amino acids. Germline V lookup: CDR1 LNHDA, CDR2 SQIVND (reference sequence). V trimming: 8 bases; J trimming: 2 bases; junction bases outside the gene matches: 7. The CDR3 protein is CASGDRGFTDTQYF. The CDR3 DNA, read in part, is TGTGCCAGTGGGGACAGAGGATTCACAGATACG.

As concerns this clone: With the read ending 3 residues before the CDR3 end, the germline J gene is used to fill in that end. The chain employs TRBV11-3 and TRBJ2-6; D gene ambiguous. Trimming removed 5 bases from V and 4 bases from J, with 12 bases in between. CDR1 SGHNT and CDR2 YENEEA come from the germline V gene. The CDR3 has 15 residues. CDR3 DNA, as far as it was read: TGTGCCAGCAGCCCAGGCGCCCTCGGGGCCAACGTC. This gives the protein CASSPGALGANV. The whole CDR3 is CASSPGALGANVLTF.

To note about this clone: The read stops 3 residues short of the end of the CDR3; the missing end is completed from the germline J gene. The rearrangement links TRBV5-6 to TRBJ2-5; D unclear. V was pared by 1 base and J by 5 bases, with 12 bases between. CDR1 and CDR2 from the germline V gene are SGHDT and YYEEEE. The CDR3 contains 14 residues. CDR3 region: CASSLKGFEETQYF. The DNA read from the CDR3 is TGTGCCAGCAGCTTGAAAGGGTTTGAGGAGACC.

As regards this clone: Sequencing ends 3 residues short of the CDR3 end; the germline J gene provides the rest. The chain has TRBV5-1 and TRBJ2-7; 9 bases are shared with TRBD1. J lost 1 base, V lost 0 bases, and 5 bases had no gene match. The germline V gene has CDR1 SGHRS and CDR2 YFSETQ. This CDR3 comprises 16 residues. The part of the CDR3 DNA that was read is TGCGCCAGCAGCTTGGCCGTGGACAGGGGATCCTACGAG. Its translation is CASSLAVDRGSYE. The whole CDR3 is CASSLAVDRGSYEQYF.

This CDR3 is CASEVIGTGELFF. Partial CDR3 DNA: TGTGCCAGTGAGGTCATAGGGACCGGGGAG. This chain uses TRBV19 with TRBJ2-2; D remains unclear. The missing CDR3 end, 3 residues past where the read stops, is filled in from the germline J gene. The germline gives CDR1 LNHDA, CDR2 SQIVND (reference sequence). V dropped 8 bases and J dropped 5 bases, with 12 bases sitting between them. This CDR3 has 13 residues.

About this clone: The read ends 3 residues early relative to the CDR3; the germline J gene fills the gap. This rearrangement joins TRBV19 to TRBJ2-7, with 9 bases fitting TRBD1. The germline gives CDR1 LNHDA, CDR2 SQIVND (reference sequence). CDR3 size: 14 residues. Trimming removed 6 bases from V and 2 bases from J; junction bases left unmatched: 5. CDR3 amino acids: CASSTGGYAYEQYF. The covered CDR3 bases are TGTGCCAGTAGCACAGGGGGCTACGCCTACGAG. The full variable domain, completed using reference TRBV19 and TRBJ2-7, is DGGITQSPKYLFRKEGQNVTLSCEQNLNHDAMYWYRQDPGQGLRLIYYSQIVNDFQKGDIAEGYSVSREKKESFPLTVTSAQKNPTAFYLCASSTGGYAYEQYFGPGTRLTVT.